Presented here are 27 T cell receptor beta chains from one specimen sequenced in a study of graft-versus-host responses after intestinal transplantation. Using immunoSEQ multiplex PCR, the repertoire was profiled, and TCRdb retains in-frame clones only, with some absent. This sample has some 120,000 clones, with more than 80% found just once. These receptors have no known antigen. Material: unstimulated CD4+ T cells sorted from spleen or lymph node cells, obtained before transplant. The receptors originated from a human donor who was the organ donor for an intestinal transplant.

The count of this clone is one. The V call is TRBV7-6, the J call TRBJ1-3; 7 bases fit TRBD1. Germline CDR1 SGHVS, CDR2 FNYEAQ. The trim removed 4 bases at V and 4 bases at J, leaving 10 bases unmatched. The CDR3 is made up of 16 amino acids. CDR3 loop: CASSSSLTGTGNTIYF. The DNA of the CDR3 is TGTGCCAGCAGCTCCTCATTGACAGGGACAGGAAACACCATATATTTT.

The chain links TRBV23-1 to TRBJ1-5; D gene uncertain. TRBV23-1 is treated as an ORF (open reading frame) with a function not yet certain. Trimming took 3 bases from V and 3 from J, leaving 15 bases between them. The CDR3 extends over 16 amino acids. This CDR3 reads CASSHPREETNQPQHF. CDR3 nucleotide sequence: TGCGCCAGCAGTCACCCAAGGGAAGAAACCAATCAGCCCCAGCATTTT.

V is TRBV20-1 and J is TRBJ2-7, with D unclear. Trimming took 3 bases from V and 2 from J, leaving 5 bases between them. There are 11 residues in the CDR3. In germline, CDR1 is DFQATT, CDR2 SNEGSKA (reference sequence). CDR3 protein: CSARTTYEQYF. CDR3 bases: TGCAGTGCTAGGACAACCTACGAGCAGTACTTC.

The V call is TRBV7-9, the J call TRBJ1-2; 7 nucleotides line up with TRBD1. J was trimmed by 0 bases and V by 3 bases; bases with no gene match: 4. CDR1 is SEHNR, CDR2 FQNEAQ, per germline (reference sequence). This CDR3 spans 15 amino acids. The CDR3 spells CASSLRDSANYGYTF. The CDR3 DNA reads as TGTGCCAGCAGCTTGAGGGACAGTGCTAACTATGGCTACACCTTC.

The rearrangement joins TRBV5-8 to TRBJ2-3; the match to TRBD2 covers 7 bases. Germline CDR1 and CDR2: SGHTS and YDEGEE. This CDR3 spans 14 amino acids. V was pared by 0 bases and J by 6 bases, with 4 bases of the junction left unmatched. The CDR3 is CASSLGTRADTQYF. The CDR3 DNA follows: TGTGCCAGCAGCTTGGGGACTAGGGCTGATACGCAGTATTTT. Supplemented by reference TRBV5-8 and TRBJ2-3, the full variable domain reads EAGVTQSPTHLIKTRGQQATLRCSPISGHTSVYWYQQALGLGLQFLLWYDEGEERNRGNFPPRFSGRQFPNYSSELNVNALELEDSALYLCASSLGTRADTQYFGPGTRLTVL.

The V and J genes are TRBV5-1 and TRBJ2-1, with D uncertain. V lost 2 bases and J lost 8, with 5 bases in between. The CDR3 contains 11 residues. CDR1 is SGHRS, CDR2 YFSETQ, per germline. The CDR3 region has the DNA TGCGCCAGCAGCTTCAACCATGAGCAGTTCTTC. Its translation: CASSFNHEQFF.

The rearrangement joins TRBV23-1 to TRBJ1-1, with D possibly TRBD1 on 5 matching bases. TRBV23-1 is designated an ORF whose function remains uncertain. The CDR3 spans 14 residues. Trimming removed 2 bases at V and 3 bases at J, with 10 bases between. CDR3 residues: CASSQSQGDTEAFF. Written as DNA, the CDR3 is TGCGCCAGCAGTCAAAGCCAGGGTGACACTGAAGCTTTCTTT.

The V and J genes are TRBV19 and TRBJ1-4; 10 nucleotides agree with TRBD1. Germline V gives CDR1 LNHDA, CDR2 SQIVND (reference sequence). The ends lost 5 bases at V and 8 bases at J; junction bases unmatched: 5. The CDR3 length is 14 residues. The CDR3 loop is CASSADRGNEKLFF. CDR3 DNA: TGTGCCAGTAGTGCGGACAGGGGGAACGAAAAACTGTTTTTT.

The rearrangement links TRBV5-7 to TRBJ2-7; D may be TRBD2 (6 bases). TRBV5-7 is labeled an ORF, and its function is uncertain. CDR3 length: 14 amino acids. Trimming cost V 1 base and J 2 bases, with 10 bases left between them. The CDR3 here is CASSLIWGAYEQYF. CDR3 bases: TGTGCCAGCAGCTTGATATGGGGGGCCTACGAGCAGTACTTC.

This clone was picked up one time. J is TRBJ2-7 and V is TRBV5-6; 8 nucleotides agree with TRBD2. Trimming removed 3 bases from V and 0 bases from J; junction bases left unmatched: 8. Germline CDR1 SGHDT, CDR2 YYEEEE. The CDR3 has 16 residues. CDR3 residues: CASSSLAGSSSYEQYF. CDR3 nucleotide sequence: TGTGCCAGCAGCTCCCTAGCGGGCTCCAGCTCCTACGAGCAGTACTTC.

CDR3 coding DNA: TGTGCCAGCAGTGAAACAGGCCTTAATATAAAGCTAGCCAAAAACATTCAGTACTTC. Its translation is CASSETGLNIKLAKNIQYF. The chain links TRBV6-1 to TRBJ2-4; possible D gene TRBD1, 5 bases. V lost 2 bases to trimming and J lost 0 bases, with 20 bases between them. CDR1 is MNHNS and CDR2 is SASEGT in the germline V gene. The CDR3 totals 19 residues.

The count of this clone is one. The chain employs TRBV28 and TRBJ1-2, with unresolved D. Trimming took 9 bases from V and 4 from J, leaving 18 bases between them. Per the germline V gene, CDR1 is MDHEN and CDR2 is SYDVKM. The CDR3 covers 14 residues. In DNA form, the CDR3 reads TGTGCCAGTCGAAGGTCCGGGGAAATCTATGGCTACACCTTC. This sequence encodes CASRRSGEIYGYTF.

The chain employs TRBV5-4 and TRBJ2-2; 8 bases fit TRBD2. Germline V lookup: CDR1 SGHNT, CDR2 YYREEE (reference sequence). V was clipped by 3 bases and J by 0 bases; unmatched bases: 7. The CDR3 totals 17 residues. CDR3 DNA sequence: TGTGCCAGCAGCTCGGAGCCGGGACTAGCGAACACCGGGGAGCTGTTTTTT. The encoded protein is CASSSEPGLANTGELFF.

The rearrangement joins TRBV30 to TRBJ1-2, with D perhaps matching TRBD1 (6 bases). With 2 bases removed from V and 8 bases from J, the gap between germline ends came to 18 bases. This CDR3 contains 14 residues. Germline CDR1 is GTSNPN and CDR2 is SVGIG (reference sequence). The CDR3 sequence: CAWSPGGGAGGYTF. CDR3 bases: TGTGCCTGGAGTCCAGGCGGGGGGGCAGGAGGCTACACCTTC.

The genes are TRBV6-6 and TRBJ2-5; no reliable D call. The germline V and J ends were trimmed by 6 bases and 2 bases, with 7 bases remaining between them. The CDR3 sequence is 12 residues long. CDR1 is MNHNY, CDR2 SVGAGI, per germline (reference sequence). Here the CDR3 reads CASSPQQETQYF. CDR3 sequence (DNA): TGTGCCAGCAGCCCACAACAAGAGACCCAGTACTTC.

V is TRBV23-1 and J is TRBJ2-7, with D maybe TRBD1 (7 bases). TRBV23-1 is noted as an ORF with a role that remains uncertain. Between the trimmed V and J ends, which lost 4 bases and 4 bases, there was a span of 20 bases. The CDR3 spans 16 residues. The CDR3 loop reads CASSRKTGGQIYEQYF. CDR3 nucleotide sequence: TGCGCCAGCAGTCGCAAAACCGGGGGACAGATTTACGAGCAGTACTTC.

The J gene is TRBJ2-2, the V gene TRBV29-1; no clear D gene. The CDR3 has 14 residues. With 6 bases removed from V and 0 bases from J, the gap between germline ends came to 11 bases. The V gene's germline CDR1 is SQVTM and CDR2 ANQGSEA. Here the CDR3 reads CSVRTLTNTGELFF. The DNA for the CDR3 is TGCAGCGTCCGGACCCTTACGAACACCGGGGAGCTGTTTTTT.

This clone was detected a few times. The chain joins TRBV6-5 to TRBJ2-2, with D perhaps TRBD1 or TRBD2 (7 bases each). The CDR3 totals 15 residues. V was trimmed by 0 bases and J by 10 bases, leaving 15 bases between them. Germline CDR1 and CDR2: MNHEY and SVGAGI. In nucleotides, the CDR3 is TGTGCCAGCAGTTACTCGATCCAGGGGGGGACGGAGCTGTTTTTT. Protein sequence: CASSYSIQGGTELFF.

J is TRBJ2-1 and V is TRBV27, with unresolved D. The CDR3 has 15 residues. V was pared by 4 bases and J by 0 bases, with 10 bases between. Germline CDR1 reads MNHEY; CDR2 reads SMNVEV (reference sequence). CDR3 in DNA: TGTGCCAGCAGTTCGGCACTTAGCTCCTACAATGAGCAGTTCTTC. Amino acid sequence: CASSSALSSYNEQFF.

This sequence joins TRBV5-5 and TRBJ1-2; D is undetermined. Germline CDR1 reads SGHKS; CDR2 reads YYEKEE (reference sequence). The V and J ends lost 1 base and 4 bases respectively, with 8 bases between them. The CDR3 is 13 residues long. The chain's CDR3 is CASSLMTRYGYTF. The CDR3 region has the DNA TGTGCCAGCAGCTTGATGACGCGCTATGGCTACACCTTC.

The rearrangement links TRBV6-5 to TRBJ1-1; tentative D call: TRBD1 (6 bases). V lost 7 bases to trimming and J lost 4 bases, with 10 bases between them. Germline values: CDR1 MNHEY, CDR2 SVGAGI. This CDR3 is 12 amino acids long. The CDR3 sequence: CASNRAGTEAFF. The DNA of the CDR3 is TGTGCCAGCAACAGGGCGGGCACTGAAGCTTTCTTT.

CDR3: CASSQEISGETQYF. The CDR3 DNA is TGCGCCAGCAGCCAAGAAATTAGCGGGGAGACCCAGTACTTC. The rearrangement uses TRBV4-1 and TRBJ2-5, with TRBD2 matching over 7 bases. Trimming at V came to 0 bases and at J to 5 bases, leaving 3 bases not matched to a gene. The CDR3 has 14 residues. Looked up from germline, CDR1 is MGHRA and CDR2 is YSYEKL.

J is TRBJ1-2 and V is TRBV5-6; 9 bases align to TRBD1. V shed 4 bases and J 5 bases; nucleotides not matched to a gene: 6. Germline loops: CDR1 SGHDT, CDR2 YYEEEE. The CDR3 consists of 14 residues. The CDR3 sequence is CASSRTGEGYGYTF. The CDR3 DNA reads TGTGCCAGCAGCAGGACAGGGGAAGGGTATGGCTACACCTTC.

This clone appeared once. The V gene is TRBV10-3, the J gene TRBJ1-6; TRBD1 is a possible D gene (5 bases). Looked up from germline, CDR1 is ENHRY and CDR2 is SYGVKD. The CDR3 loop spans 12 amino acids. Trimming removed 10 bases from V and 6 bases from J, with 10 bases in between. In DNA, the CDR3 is TGTGCCACCCGGGACTTTAATTCACCCCTCCACTTT. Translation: CATRDFNSPLHF.

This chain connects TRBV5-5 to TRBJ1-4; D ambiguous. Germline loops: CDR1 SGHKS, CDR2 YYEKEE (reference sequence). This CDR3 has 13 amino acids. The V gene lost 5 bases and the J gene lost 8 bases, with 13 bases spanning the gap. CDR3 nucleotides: TGTGCCAGCAGATATGGTTGGGAAGAAAAACTGTTTTTT. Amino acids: CASRYGWEEKLFF. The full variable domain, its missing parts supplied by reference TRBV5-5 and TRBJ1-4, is DAGVTQSPTHLIKTRGQQVTLRCSPISGHKSVSWYQQVLGQGPQFIFQYYEKEERGRGNFPDRFSARQFPNYSSELNVNALLLGDSALYLCASRYGWEEKLFFGSGTQLSVL.

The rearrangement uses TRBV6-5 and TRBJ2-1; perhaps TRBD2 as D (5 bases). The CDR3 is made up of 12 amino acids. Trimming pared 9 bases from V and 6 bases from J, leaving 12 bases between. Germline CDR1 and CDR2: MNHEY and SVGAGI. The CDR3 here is CASSRTLNEQFF. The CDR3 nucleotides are TGTGCCAGTTCCCGGACTCTCAATGAGCAGTTCTTC.

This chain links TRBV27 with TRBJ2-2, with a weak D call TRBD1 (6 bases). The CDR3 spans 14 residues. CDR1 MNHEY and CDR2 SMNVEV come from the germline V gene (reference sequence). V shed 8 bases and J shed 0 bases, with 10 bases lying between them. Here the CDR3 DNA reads TGTGCCAGCCGTCAGGGGTCGAACACCGGGGAGCTGTTTTTT. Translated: CASRQGSNTGELFF.